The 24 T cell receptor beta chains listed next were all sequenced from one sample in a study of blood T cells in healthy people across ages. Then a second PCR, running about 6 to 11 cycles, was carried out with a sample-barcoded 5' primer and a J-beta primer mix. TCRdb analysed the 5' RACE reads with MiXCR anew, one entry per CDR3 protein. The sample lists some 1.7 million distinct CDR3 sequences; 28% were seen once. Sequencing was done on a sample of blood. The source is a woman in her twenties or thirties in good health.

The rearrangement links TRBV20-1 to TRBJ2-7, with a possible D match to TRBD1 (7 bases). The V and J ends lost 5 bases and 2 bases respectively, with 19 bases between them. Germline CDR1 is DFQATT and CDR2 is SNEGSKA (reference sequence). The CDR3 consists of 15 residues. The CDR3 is CSAGSPGGTAYEQYF. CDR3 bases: TGCAGTGCTGGGTCCCCTGGCGGGACAGCCTACGAGCAGTACTTC.

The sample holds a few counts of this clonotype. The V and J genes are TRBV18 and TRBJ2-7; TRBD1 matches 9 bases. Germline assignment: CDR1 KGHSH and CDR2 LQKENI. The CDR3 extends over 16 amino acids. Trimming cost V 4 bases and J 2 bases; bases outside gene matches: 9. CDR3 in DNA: TGTGCCAGCTCACGGGGAGCGGGACAGGGTACCTACGAGCAGTACTTC. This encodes CASSRGAGQGTYEQYF.

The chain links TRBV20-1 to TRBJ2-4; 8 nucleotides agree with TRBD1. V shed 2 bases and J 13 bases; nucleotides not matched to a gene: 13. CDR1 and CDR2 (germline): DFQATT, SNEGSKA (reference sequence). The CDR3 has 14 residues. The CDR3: CSARQGRGRNEQYF. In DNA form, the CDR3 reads TGCAGTGCTAGACAGGGCAGGGGGCGGAACGAACAGTACTTC.

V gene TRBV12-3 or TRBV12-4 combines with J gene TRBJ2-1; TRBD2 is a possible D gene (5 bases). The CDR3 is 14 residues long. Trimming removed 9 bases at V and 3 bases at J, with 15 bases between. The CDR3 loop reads CASTIRGDYNEQFF. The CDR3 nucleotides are TGTGCCAGTACCATCCGGGGAGACTACAATGAGCAGTTCTTC.

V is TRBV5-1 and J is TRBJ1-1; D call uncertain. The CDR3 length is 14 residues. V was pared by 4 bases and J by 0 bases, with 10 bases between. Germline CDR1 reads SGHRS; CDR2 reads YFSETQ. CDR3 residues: CASSPDTMNTEAFF. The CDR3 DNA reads TGCGCCAGCAGCCCCGACACCATGAACACTGAAGCTTTCTTT.

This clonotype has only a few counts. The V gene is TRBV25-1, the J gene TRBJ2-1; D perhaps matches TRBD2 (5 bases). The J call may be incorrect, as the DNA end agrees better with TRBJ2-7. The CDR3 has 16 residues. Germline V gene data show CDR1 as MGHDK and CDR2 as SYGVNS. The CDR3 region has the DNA TGTGCCAGCAGTCCCCACCGGGGAGACGATTACAATGAGCAGTACTTC. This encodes CASSPHRGDDYNEQYF.

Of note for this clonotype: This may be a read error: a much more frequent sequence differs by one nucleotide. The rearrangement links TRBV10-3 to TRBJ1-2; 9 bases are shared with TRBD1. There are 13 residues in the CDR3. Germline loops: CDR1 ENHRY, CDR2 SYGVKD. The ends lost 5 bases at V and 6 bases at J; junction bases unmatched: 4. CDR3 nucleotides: TGTGCCATCAGTCCCGGGACAGGGAATGGCTACACCTTC. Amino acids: CAISPGTGNGYTF.

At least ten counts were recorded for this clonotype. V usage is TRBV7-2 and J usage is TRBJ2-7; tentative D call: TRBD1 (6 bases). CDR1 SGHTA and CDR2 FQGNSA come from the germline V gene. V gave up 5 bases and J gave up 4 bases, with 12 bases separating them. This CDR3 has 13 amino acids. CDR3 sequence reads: CASSEVRGYEQYF. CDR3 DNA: TGTGCCAGCAGCGAAGTCAGGGGATACGAGCAGTACTTC.

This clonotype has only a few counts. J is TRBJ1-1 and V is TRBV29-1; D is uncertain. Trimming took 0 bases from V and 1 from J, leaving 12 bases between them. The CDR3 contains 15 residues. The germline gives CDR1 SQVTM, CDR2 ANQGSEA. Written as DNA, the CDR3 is TGCAGCGTTGAAGATCGATGGGAATCGAACACTGAAGCTTTCTTT. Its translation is CSVEDRWESNTEAFF.

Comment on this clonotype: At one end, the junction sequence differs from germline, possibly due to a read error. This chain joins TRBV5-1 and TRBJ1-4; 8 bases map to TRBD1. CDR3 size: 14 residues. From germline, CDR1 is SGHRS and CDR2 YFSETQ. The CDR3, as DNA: TGTGCCAGCAGTTTGGTACAGGGGGGTGAAAAACTGTTTTTT. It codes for CASSLVQGGEKLFF.

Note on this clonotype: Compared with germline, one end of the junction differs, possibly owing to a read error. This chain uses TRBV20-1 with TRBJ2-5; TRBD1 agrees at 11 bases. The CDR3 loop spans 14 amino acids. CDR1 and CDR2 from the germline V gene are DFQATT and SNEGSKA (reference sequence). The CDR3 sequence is CGAPGTGGQETQYF. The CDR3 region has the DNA TGCGGTGCCCCGGGGACAGGGGGACAAGAGACCCAGTACTTC.

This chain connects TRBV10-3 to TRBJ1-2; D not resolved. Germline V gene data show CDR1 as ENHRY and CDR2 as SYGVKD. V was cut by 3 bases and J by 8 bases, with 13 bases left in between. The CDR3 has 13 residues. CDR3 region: CAISDSGSGGYTF. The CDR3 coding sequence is TGTGCCATCAGTGATTCCGGGTCGGGAGGCTACACCTTC.

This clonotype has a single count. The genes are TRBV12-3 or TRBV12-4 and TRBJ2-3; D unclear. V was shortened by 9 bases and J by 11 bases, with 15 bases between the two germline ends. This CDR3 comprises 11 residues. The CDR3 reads CARMKADVQYF. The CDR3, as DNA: TGTGCCAGAATGAAGGCAGATGTGCAGTATTTT.

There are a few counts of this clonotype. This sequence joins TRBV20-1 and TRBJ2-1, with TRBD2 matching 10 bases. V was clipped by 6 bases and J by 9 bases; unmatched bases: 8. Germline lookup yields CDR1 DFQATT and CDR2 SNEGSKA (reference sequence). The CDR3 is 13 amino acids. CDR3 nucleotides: TGCAGTGCAAGAAGCGGGAGGGCCCCTGAGCAGTTCTTC. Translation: CSARSGRAPEQFF.

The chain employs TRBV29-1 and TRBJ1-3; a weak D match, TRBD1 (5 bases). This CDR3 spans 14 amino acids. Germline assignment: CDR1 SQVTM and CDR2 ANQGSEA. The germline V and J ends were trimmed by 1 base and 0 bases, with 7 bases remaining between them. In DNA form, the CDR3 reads TGCAGCGTTGAAGGACAGTTCTCTGGAAACACCATATATTTT. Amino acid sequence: CSVEGQFSGNTIYF.

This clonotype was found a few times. The CDR3 DNA follows: TGCAGTGCTAGAGATGAGGGCGGGAGCTCCTACAATGAGCAGTTCTTC. Translating it yields CSARDEGGSSYNEQFF. The rearrangement joins TRBV20-1 to TRBJ2-1; 7 nucleotides align to TRBD2. This CDR3 spans 16 amino acids. The ends lost 0 bases at V and 0 bases at J; junction bases unmatched: 5. CDR1 and CDR2 from the germline V gene are DFQATT and SNEGSKA (reference sequence).

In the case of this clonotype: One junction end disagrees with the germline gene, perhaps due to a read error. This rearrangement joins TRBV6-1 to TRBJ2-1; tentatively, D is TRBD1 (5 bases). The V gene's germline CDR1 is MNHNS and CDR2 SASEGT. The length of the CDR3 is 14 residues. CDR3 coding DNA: TGTGCCAGCAGATATCAGGGCTCCTACAATGAACAGTTCTTC. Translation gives CASRYQGSYNEQFF.

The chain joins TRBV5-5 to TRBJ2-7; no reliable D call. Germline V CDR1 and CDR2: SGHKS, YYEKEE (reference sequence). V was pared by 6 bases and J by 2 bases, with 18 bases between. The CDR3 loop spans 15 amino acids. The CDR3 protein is CASIARAGAPYEQYF. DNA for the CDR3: TGTGCCAGCATCGCCCGGGCAGGTGCCCCCTACGAGCAGTACTTC.

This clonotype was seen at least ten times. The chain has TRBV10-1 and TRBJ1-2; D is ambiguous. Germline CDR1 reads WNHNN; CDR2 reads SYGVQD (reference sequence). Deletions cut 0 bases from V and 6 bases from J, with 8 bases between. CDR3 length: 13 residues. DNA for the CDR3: TGCGCCAGCAGTGAGTCGAGCACGAATGGCTACACCTTC. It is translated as CASSESSTNGYTF.

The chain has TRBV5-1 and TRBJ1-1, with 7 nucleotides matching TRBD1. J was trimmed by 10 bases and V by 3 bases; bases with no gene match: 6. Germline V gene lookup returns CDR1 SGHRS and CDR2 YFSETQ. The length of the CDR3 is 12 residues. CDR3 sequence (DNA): TGCGCCAGCAGCTCGACAGGGTTCGGAGCTTTCTTT. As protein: CASSSTGFGAFF.

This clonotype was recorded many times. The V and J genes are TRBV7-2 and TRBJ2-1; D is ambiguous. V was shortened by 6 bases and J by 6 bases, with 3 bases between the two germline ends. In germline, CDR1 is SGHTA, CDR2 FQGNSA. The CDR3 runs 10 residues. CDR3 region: CASRSNEQFF. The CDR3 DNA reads TGTGCCAGCAGGTCCAATGAGCAGTTCTTC.

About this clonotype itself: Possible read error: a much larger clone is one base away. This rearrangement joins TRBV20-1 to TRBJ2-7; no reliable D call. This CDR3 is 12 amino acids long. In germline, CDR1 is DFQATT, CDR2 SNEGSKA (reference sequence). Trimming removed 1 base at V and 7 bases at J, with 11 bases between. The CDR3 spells CSARGNENEQYF. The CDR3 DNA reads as TGCAGTGCTAGAGGGAATGAAAATGAGCAGTACTTC.

The CDR3 coding sequence is TGCAGTGTAATAGACGGGGCGAGCCCCCAGTACTTC. Amino acids: CSVIDGASPQYF. The J gene is TRBJ2-7, the V gene TRBV20-1; either TRBD1 or TRBD2 may fit D (5 bases each). This CDR3 contains 12 residues. V lost 7 bases and J 10 bases, leaving 20 bases between the germline ends. Germline V gives CDR1 DFQATT, CDR2 SNEGSKA (reference sequence).

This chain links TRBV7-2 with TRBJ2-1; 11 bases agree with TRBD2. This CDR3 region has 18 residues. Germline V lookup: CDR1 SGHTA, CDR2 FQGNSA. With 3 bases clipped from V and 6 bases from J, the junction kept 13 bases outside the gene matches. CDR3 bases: TGTGCCAGCAGCTTTTCGTACACTAGCGGGAGTCGGGGCAATGAGCAGTTCTTC. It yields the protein CASSFSYTSGSRGNEQFF.